The 5 T cell receptor beta chains reported below all come from one sample, sequenced in a study of patients and donors after allogeneic stem cell transplantation. TCRdb processed the RT-PCR reads anew with MiXCR; each CDR3 protein has one entry. The repertoire consists of tens of thousands of distinct CDR3 sequences, with less than 5% occurring once and the leading ten covering 2.6%. The sample taken for sequencing was blood, either unsorted or a sorted T cell fraction (not recorded which). The receptors derive from a human donor who was either an allogeneic HSCT recipient or a stem cell or donor lymphocyte infusion donor (not recorded which). It is not recorded whose cells these are; they may come from a transplant donor.

This clonotype showed up many times. The chain recombines TRBV6-2 or TRBV6-3 with TRBJ2-1; the D gene is possibly TRBD2 (5 bases). V dropped 6 bases and J dropped 0 bases, with 6 bases sitting between them. This CDR3 contains 13 residues. Germline-derived CDR1 and CDR2 are MNHEY and SVGEGT. In DNA, the CDR3 is TGTGCCAGCAGAGAGGGCTCCTACAATGAGCAGTTCTTC. As protein: CASREGSYNEQFF.

This clonotype was seen repeatedly, ten times or more. This rearrangement joins TRBV12-3 or TRBV12-4 to TRBJ1-6; D is unresolved. The CDR3 has 15 residues. The V end lost 6 bases, the J end lost 6 bases, and 15 bases lay between the germline ends. The CDR3 nucleotides are TGTGCCAGCAGCTCAGACCCGTTAACTAATTCACCCCTCCACTTT. Protein product: CASSSDPLTNSPLHF.

This clonotype was found many times. The chain links TRBV28 to TRBJ1-1; D is unresolved. The V gene lost 7 bases and the J gene lost 0 bases, with 9 bases spanning the gap. The length of the CDR3 is 13 residues. Germline V CDR1 and CDR2: MDHEN, SYDVKM. CDR3 nucleotides: TGTGCCAGCAAGAGAGGGATGAACACTGAAGCTTTCTTT. This gives the protein CASKRGMNTEAFF.

This clonotype was counted ten times or more. A single base separates this from a much larger clone, so it may be a read error. CDR3 residues: CSARGPSGAKNTQYF. The CDR3 nucleotides are TGCAGTGCTAGGGGACCGTCCGGGGCCAAAAACACTCAGTACTTC. This chain links TRBV20-1 with TRBJ2-4; the D call may be TRBD1 or TRBD2 (5 bases each). The germline V gene has CDR1 DFQATT and CDR2 SNEGSKA (reference sequence). CDR3 length: 15 amino acids.

Ten or more counts support this clonotype. The genes are TRBV6-1 and TRBJ1-1; no firm D call. V was pared by 4 bases and J by 3 bases, with 15 bases between. The CDR3 totals 15 residues. CDR1 MNHNS and CDR2 SASEGT come from the germline V gene. This CDR3 is CASSVGTRRDTEAFF. The CDR3 nucleotides are TGTGCCAGCAGTGTTGGCACCAGGAGGGACACTGAAGCTTTCTTT.